Below, one T cell receptor (beta chain) is given with its context. Its antigen remains undetermined. No base qualities exist here, and no much larger clone lies one base off it. This entry is derived from a study of response to subunit inactivated influenza vaccine listed by TCRdb under 2018. With respect to the entire study: Deep quantitative profiling of the T cell receptor repertoire was used in the study to follow responses to a trivalent subunit inactivated influenza vaccine.

Library prep was done by RT-PCR. Sequencing was carried out with an Illumina HiSeq 2500. Using fastp at Q25 and MiXCR, TCRdb reprocessed the public reads and kept productive beta chains. Each record represents a unique CDR3 protein, reported with the most common genes and DNA among its rows. The sample includes roughly 500,000 distinct CDR3 sequences, with 16% observed a single time. Together, the top ten hold approximately 3% of the sample. A distance of 14 bases separates the germline ends of V and J, which lose 3 bases and 10 bases respectively. The CDR3 has 13 amino acids, counting the end cysteine and phenylalanine. Only the CDR3 DNA is retained, 39 bases long and in frame from the first base. CDR1 and CDR2 (MGHDK, SYGVNS) derive from the germline V gene. What the study reported, not specific to this receptor: According to the authors, only a limited number of new T cells may be recruited by each seasonal influenza vaccination.

The sequence was obtained from a man between 45 and 75 years old who received an inactivated influenza vaccine. Donor details come from another sample of the same person, matched by shared clones. The source was CD4+ T cells sorted from PBMCs, collected less than 25 months after vaccination. The rearrangement joined TRBV25-1 to TRBJ2-3; the D gene is possibly TRBD1, with 6 bases matching. The nucleotide sequence reads as follows: TGTGCCAGCAGTGACCAATACAGGGTCCCGCAGTATTTT. Protein translation: CASSDQYRVPQYF.